This entry features one T cell receptor (beta chain) sequence. Its antigen remains unidentified. The CDR3 loop spans 15 amino acids. J was trimmed by 6 bases and V by 4 bases; bases with no gene match: 13. Germline CDR1 reads SGHRS; CDR2 reads YFSETQ. This sample stems from a study of cytotoxic CD8 clonotypes in ibrutinib-treated CLL. Study results and caveats: The times at which samples were taken varied between sustained-remission and progressing patients. T-cell clonality at baseline went above that of age-matched healthy donors and rose and fell with circulating CD8+ T-cell counts. Few clonotypes were public, and these shrank or held steady under treatment.

Some clones are missing from TCRdb's copy, which holds only in-frame ones; the method was immunoSEQ multiplex PCR. Altogether about 76,000 clones are present, approximately 87% being singletons, with the ten largest covering roughly 35%. The chain couples TRBV5-1 to TRBJ2-7; TRBD1 aligns across 7 bases. The source of this sequence is a human donor with chronic lymphocytic leukemia. The sample was PBMCs, taken after 24 months of ibrutinib treatment. Here the CDR3 reads CASSQSPAGGREQYF. CDR3 bases: TGCGCCAGCAGCCAATCTCCTGCAGGGGGACGCGAGCAGTACTTC.